This T cell receptor (beta chain) was obtained from a study of PD-1 blockade in mismatch repair-deficient tumors. This CDR3 is 14 amino acids long. CDR1 is SGHTA and CDR2 is FQGNSA in the germline V gene. The junction had 11 bases not matched to a gene; V was cut back by 6 bases and J by 6 bases. The repertoire was sequenced with immunoSEQ multiplex PCR; TCRdb's copy has only in-frame clones and lacks some. This sample yields 45,000 to 55,000 clones, of which 81% are seen a single time; approximately 8.4% belongs to the top ten. The clonotype was recovered from an adult with mismatch repair-deficient cancer. The sequencing here drew on peripheral blood, taken 20 weeks after starting pembrolizumab. The genes are TRBV7-2 and TRBJ2-7, with TRBD1 identical over 7 bases. CDR3 sequence (DNA): TGTGCCAGCAGTTATCTCGGACAGGCGGTCGAGCAGTACTTC. It yields the protein CASSYLGQAVEQYF.